This T cell receptor (beta chain) was identified in a study of T cell responses to AZD1222 COVID-19 vaccine. Sequencing was performed with immunoSEQ multiplex PCR; in TCRdb, only in-frame clones are kept and a portion is missing. The sample has around 110,000 clones; approximately 92% are singletons. Overall study results and limits: Clonal diversity may have been underestimated in mostly white British donors.

As for this clone: The antigen is unknown.

This CDR3 comprises 14 residues. V was trimmed by 4 bases and J by 1 base, leaving 9 bases between them. Germline CDR1 reads SGDLS; CDR2 reads YYNGEE. The gene calls are TRBV9 and TRBJ2-1, with D maybe TRBD1 (5 bases). This sequence was found in an adult who received the AZD1222 COVID-19 vaccine. The sample consisted of peripheral blood, taken 28 days after the second AZD1222 dose. The CDR3 loop reads CASSLSGSYNEQFF. The CDR3 nucleotides are TGTGCCAGCAGCCTCTCAGGGTCCTACAATGAGCAGTTCTTC.